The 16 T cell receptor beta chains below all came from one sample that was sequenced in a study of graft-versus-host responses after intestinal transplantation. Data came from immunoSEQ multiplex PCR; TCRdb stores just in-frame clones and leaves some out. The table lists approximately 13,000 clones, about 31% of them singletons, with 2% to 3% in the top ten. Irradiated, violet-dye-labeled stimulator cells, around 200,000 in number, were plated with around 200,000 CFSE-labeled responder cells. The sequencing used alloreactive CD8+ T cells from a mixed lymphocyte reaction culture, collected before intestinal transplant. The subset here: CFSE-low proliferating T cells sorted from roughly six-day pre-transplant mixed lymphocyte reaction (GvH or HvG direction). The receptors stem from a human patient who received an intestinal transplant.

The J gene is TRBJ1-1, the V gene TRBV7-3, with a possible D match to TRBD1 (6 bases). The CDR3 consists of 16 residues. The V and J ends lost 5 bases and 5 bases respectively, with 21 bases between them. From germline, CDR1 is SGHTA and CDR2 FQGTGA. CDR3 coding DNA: TGTGCCAGCAGCACTCTATACACCAGCAGGGGAACTGAAGCTTTCTTT. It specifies CASSTLYTSRGTEAFF. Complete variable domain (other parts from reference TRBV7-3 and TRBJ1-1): GAGVSQTPSNKVTEKGKYVELRCDPISGHTALYWYRQSLGQGPEFLIYFQGTGAADDSGLPNDRFFAVRPEGSVSTLKIQRTERGDSAVYLCASSTLYTSRGTEAFFGQGTRLTVV.

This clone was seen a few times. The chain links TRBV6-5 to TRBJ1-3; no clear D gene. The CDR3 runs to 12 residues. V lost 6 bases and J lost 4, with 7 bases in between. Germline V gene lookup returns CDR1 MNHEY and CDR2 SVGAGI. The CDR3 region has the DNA TGTGCCAGCAGGGCACAGGGAAACACCATATATTTT. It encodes CASRAQGNTIYF.

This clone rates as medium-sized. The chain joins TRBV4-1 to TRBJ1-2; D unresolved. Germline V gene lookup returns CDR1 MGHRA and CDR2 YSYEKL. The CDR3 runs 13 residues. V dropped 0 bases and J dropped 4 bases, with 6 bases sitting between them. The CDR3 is CASSQEGIYGYTF. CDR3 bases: TGCGCCAGCAGCCAAGAGGGGATCTATGGCTACACCTTC.

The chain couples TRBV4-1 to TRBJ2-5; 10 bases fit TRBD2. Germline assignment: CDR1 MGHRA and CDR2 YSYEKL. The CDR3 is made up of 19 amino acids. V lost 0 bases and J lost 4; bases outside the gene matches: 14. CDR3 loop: CASSQDPERAGGPGETQYF. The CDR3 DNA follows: TGCGCCAGCAGCCAAGATCCGGAGAGAGCGGGAGGGCCCGGAGAGACCCAGTACTTC.

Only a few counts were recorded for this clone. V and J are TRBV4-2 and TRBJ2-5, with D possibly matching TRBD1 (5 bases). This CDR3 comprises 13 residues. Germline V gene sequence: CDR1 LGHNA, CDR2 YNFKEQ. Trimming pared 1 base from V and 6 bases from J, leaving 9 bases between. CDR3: CASSQGMGQTQYF. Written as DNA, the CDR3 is TGTGCCAGCAGCCAAGGGATGGGGCAGACCCAGTACTTC.

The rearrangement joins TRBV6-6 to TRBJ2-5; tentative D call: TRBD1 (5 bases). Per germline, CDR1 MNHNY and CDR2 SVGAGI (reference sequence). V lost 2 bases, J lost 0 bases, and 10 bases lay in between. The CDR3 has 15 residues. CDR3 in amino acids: CASSYGAGDQETQYF. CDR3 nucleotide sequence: TGTGCCAGCAGTTACGGGGCTGGCGACCAAGAGACCCAGTACTTC.

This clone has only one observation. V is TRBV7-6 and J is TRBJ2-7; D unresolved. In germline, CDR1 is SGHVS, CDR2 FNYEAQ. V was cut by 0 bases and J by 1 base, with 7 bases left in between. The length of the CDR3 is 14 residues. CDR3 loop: CASSLAISSYEQYF. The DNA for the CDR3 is TGTGCCAGCAGCTTAGCGATATCATCCTACGAGCAGTACTTC.

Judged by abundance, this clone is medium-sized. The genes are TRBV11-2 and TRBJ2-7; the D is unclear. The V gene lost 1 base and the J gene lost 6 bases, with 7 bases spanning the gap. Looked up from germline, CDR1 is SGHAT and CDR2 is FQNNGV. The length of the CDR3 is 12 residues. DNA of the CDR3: TGTGCCAGCAGCTTAGGATTTTTCGAGCAGTACTTC. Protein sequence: CASSLGFFEQYF.

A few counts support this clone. The CDR3 coding sequence is TGTGCCAGTAGTTGGACAGCGGATCAAGAGACCCAGTACTTC. Encoded protein: CASSWTADQETQYF. V and J are TRBV19 and TRBJ2-5, with D possibly being TRBD1 (6 bases). In germline, CDR1 is LNHDA, CDR2 SQIVND (reference sequence). V lost 5 bases, J lost 2 bases, and 12 bases lay in between. The length of the CDR3 is 14 residues. Supplemented by reference TRBV19 and TRBJ2-5, the full variable domain reads DGGITQSPKYLFRKEGQNVTLSCEQNLNHDAMYWYRQDPGQGLRLIYYSQIVNDFQKGDIAEGYSVSREKKESFPLTVTSAQKNPTAFYLCASSWTADQETQYFGPGTRLLVL.

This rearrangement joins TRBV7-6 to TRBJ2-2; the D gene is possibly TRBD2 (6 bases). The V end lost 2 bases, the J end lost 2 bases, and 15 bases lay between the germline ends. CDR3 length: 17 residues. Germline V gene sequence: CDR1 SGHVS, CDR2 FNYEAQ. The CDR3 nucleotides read TGTGCCAGCAGCTTAACCCCGGGACTTGCCAACACCGGGGAGCTGTTTTTT. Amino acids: CASSLTPGLANTGELFF.

This CDR3 is CASSQVIRRIYGYTF. The CDR3 DNA follows: TGCGCCAGCAGCCAAGTGATTCGCCGAATCTATGGCTACACCTTC. This sequence joins TRBV4-1 and TRBJ1-2; D gene unclear. This CDR3 region has 15 residues. Germline assignment: CDR1 MGHRA and CDR2 YSYEKL. V lost 1 base and J lost 4, with 13 bases in between.

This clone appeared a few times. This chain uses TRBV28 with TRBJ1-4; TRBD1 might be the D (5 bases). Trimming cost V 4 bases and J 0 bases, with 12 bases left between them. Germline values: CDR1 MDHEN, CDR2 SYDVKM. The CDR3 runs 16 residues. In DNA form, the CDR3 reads TGTGCCAGCAGTTCCGCAGGGTGGGCAACTAATGAAAAACTGTTTTTT. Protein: CASSSAGWATNEKLFF.

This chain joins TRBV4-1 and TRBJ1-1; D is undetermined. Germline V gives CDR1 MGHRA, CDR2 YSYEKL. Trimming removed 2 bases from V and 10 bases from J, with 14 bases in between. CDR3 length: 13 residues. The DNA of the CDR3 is TGCGCCAGCAGCCAAATCTACCCCCTCGGAGCTTTCTTT. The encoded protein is CASSQIYPLGAFF.

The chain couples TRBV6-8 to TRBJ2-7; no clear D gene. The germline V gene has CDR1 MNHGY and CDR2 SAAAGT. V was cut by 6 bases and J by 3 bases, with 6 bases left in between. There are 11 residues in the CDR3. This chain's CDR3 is CASRSSYEQYF. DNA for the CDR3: TGTGCCAGCAGAAGCAGCTACGAGCAGTACTTC.

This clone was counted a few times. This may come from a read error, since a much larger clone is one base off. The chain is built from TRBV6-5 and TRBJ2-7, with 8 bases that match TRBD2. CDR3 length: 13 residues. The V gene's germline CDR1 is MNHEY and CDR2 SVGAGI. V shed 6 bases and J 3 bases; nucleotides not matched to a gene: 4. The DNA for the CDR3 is TGTGCCAGCAGGTACGGGGGGGGCTACGAGCAGTACTTC. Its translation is CASRYGGGYEQYF.

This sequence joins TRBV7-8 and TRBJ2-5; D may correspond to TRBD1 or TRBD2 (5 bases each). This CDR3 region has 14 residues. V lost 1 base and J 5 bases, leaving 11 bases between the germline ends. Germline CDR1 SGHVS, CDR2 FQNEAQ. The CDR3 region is CASSLGGELETQYF. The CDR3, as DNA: TGTGCCAGCAGCTTAGGAGGGGAATTGGAGACCCAGTACTTC.